Included here is one T cell receptor beta chain sequence, with context. What it binds is not known. Tregs were sorted as CD4+CD25+CD127-/low cells. Study outcomes and limitations: Larger-cohort validation covered only one TCR beta V-J rearrangement. Tumor-infiltrating Treg TCR alpha and beta sequences overlapped most with tumor naive CD4+ T cells, then blood naive. The TCR gene usage of tumor memory CD4+ T cells clustered together with blood and lymph node memory CD4+ cells and with lymph node naive CD4+ cells.

The germline gives CDR1 KGHSH, CDR2 LQKENI. V shed 5 bases and J shed 6 bases, with 11 bases lying between them. The CDR3 is 14 amino acids. After constant-region reverse-primer amplification, full-length variable regions underwent semi-nested PCR with Nested Universal Primer A. TCRdb used MiXCR to reprocess the 5' RACE reads, holding one entry per CDR3 protein. The table lists about 55,000 distinct CDR3 sequences, less than 25% of them singletons, with 2.5% to 4% in the top ten. This receptor was obtained from a female donor with breast cancer. Sequenced sample: tumor-infiltrating Tregs sorted from the breast tumor. This chain uses TRBV18 with TRBJ1-6, with D unresolved. CDR3 loop: CASSSAARNSPLHF. As DNA, the CDR3 is TGTGCCAGCTCATCGGCCGCCCGTAATTCACCCCTCCACTTT.